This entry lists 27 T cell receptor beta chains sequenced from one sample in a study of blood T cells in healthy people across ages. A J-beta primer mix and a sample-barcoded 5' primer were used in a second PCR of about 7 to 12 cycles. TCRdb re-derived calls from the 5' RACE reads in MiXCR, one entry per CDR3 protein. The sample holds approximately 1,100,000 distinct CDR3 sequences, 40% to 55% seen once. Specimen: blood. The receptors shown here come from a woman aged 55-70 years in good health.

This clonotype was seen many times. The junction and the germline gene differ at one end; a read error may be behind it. The CDR3 sequence is CASSEGNEQYF. CDR3 bases: TGTGCCAGCAGTGAGGGCAACGAGCAGTACTTC. J is TRBJ2-7 and V is TRBV5-1, with D maybe TRBD2 (5 bases). This CDR3 spans 11 amino acids. From germline, CDR1 is SGHRS and CDR2 YFSETQ.

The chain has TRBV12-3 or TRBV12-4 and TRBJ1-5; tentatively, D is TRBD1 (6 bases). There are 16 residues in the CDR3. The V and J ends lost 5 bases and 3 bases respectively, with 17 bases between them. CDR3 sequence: CASSEQGLEYNQPQHF. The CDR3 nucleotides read TGTGCCAGCAGTGAACAGGGCCTCGAATACAATCAGCCCCAGCATTTT.

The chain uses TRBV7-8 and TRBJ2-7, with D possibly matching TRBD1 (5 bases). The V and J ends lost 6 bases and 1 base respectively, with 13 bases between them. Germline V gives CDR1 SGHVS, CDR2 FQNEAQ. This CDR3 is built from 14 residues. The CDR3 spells CASRKGLRSYEQYF. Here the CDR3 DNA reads TGTGCCAGCAGGAAGGGGTTGCGGTCCTACGAGCAGTACTTC.

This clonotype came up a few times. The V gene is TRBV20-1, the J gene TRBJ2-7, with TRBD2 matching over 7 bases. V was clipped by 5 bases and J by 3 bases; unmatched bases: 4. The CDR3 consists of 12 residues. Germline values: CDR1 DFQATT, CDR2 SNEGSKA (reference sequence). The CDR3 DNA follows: TGCAGTGCTGCTAGCGGCAACTACGAGCAGTACTTC. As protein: CSAASGNYEQYF.

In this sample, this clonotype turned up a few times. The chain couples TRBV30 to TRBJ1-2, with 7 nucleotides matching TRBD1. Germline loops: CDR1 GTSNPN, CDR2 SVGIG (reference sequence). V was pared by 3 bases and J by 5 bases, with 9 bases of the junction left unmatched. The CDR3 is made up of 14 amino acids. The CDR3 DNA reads TGTGCCTGGAGGGCCACAGGGGTTTCGTATGGCTACACCTTC. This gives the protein CAWRATGVSYGYTF. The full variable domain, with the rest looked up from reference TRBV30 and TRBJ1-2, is SQTIHQWPATLVQPVGSPLSLECTVEGTSNPNLYWYRQAAGRGLQLLFYSVGIGQISSEVPQNLSASRPQDRQFILSSKKLLLSDSGFYLCAWRATGVSYGYTFGSGTRLTVV.

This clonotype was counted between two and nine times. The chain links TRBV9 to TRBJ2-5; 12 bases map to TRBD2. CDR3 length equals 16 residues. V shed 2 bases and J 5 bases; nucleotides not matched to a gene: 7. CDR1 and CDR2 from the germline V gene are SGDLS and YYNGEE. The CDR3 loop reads CASSVGGLAGRETQYF. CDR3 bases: TGTGCCAGCAGCGTCGGCGGACTAGCGGGAAGGGAGACCCAGTACTTC.

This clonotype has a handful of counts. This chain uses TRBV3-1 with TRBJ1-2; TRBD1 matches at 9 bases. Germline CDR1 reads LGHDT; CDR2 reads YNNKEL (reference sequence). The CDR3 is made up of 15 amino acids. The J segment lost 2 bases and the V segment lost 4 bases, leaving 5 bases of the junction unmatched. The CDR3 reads CASSPGTGRNYGYTF. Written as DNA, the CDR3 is TGTGCCAGCAGCCCCGGGACAGGGAGGAACTATGGCTACACCTTC.

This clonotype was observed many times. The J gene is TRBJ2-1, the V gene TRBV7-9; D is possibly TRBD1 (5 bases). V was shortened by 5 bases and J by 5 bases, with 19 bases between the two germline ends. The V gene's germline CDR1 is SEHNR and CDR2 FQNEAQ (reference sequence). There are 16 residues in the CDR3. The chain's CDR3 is CASSLGVQLSHNEQFF. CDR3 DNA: TGTGCCAGCAGCCTAGGGGTCCAGCTTTCACACAATGAGCAGTTCTTC.

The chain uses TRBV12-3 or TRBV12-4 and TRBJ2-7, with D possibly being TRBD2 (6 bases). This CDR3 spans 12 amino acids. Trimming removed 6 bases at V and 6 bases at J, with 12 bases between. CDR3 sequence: CASRGGVREQYF. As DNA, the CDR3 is TGTGCCAGCAGGGGCGGGGTCCGCGAGCAGTACTTC.

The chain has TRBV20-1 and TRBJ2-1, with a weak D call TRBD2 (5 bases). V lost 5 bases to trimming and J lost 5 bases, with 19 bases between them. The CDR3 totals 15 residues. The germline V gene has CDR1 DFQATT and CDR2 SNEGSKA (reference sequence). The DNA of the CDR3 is TGCAGTGCTCCGGACTCTGGGAAGGCTCACAATGAGCAGTTCTTC. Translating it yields CSAPDSGKAHNEQFF.

CDR3 protein: CASSNPGQGGNYGYTF. CDR3 coding DNA: TGTGCCAGCAGCAACCCAGGACAGGGAGGGAACTATGGCTACACCTTC. V is TRBV7-9 and J is TRBJ1-2; 8 bases fit TRBD1. After removal of 5 bases from V and 2 bases from J, the junction contained 10 bases not matched to a gene. The CDR3 runs 16 residues. In germline, CDR1 is SEHNR, CDR2 FQNEAQ (reference sequence).

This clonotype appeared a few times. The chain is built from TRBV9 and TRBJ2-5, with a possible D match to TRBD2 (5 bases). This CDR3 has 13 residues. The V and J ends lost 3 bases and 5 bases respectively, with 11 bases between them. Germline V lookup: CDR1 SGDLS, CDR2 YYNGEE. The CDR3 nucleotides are TGTGCCAGCAGCGCGGAGGTAGGGGAGACCCAGTACTTC. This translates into CASSAEVGETQYF.

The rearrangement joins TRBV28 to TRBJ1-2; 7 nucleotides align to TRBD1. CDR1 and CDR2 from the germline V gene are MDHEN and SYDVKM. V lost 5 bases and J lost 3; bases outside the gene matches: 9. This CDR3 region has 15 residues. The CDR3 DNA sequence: TGTGCCAGCAGTCCATTCGAGGGGGCTTACTATGGCTACACCTTC. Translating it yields CASSPFEGAYYGYTF.

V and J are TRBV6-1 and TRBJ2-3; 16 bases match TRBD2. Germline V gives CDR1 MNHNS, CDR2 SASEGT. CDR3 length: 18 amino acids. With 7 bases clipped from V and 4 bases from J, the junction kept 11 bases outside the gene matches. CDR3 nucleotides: TGTGCCAGCACCCTGGACGGGACTAGCGGGAGGGGTGCAGATACGCAGTATTTT. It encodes CASTLDGTSGRGADTQYF.

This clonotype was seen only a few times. The CDR3 loop reads CASIPLGDRKPADTQYF. CDR3 nucleotide sequence: TGTGCCAGCATCCCCCTGGGGGACAGGAAACCGGCAGATACGCAGTATTTT. The chain is built from TRBV7-9 and TRBJ2-3; 8 bases line up with TRBD1. After removal of 7 bases from V and 4 bases from J, the junction contained 16 bases not matched to a gene. Germline loops: CDR1 SEHNR, CDR2 FQNEAQ (reference sequence). The CDR3 sequence is 17 residues long.

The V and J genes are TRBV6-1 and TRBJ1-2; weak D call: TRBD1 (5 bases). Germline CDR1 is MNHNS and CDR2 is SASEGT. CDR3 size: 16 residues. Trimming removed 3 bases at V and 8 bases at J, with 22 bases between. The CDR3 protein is CASSETVGFGAGGYTF. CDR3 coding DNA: TGTGCCAGCAGTGAGACGGTGGGTTTCGGGGCAGGGGGCTACACCTTC.

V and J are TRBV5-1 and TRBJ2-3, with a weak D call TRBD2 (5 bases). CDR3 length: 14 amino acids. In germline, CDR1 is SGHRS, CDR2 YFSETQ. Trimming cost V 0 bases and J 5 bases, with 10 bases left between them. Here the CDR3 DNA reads TGCGCCAGCAGCTTGGTTAGCGATGTAGATACGCAGTATTTT. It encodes CASSLVSDVDTQYF.

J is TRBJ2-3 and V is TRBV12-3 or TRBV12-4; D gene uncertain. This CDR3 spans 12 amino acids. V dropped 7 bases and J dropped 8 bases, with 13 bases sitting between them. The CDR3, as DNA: TGTGCCAGCACTTCCACCGGTGGTACGCAGTATTTT. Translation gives CASTSTGGTQYF.

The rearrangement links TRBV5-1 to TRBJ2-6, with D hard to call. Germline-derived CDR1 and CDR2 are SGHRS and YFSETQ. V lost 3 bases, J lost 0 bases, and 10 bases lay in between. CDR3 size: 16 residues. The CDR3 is CASSSGPNSGANVLTF. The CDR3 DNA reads TGCGCCAGCAGCTCCGGACCAAACTCTGGGGCCAACGTCCTGACTTTC.

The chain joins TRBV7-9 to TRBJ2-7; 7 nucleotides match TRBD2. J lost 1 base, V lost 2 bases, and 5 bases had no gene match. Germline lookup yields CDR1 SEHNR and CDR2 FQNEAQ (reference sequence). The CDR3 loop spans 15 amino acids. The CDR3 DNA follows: TGTGCCAGCAGCTTAATGTCTAGCGGATCCTACGAGCAGTACTTC. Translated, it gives CASSLMSSGSYEQYF.

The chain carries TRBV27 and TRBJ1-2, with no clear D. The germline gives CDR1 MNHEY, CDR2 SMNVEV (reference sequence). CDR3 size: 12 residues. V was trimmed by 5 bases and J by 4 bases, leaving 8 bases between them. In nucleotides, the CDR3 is TGTGCCAGCAGTCCCATGGGCTATGGCTACACCTTC. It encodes CASSPMGYGYTF.

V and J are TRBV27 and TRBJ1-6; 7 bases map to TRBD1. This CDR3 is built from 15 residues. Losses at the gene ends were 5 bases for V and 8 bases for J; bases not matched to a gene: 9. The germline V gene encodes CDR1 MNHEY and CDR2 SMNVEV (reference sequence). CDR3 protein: CASSTTGVGDSPLHF. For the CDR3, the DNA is TGTGCCAGCAGTACAACAGGGGTGGGTGATTCACCCCTCCACTTT.

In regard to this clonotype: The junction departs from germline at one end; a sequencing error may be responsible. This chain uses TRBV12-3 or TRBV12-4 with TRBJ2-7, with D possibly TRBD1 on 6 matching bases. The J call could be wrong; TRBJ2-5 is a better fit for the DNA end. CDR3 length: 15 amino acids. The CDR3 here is CASSHTVQGPETQYF. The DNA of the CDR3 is TGCGCCAGCAGTCACACAGTTCAGGGGCCGGAGACCCAGTACTTC.

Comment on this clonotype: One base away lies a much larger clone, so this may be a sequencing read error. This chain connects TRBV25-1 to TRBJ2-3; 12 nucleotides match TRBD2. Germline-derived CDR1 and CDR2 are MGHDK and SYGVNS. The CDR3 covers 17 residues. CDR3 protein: CTSSDPTSGGFTDTQYF. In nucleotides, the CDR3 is TGTACCAGCAGTGACCCGACTAGCGGGGGTTTCACAGATACGCAGTATTTT.

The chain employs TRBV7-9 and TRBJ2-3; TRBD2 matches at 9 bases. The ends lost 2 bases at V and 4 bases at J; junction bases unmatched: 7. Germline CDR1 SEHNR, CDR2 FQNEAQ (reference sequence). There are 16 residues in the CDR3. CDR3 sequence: CASSLLGGRESDTQYF. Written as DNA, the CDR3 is TGTGCCAGCAGCTTACTAGGCGGGAGGGAGTCAGATACGCAGTATTTT.

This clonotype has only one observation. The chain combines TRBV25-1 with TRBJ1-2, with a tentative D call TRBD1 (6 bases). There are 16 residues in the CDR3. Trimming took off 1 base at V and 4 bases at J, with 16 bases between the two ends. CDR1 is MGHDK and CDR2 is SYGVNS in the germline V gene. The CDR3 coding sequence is TGTGCCAGCAGTGAATCAATCCTCCGGACAGCCTATGGCTACACCTTC. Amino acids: CASSESILRTAYGYTF.

The CDR3 sequence: CASSRISGSDTGELFF. The CDR3 bases are TGTGCCAGCAGCCGTATAAGCGGGAGCGACACCGGGGAGCTGTTTTTT. The chain has TRBV4-2 and TRBJ2-2; 8 positions agree with TRBD2. The trim removed 4 bases at V and 3 bases at J, leaving 7 bases unmatched. Germline loops: CDR1 LGHNA, CDR2 YNFKEQ. The CDR3 extends over 16 amino acids.